This TCR beta chain is drawn from a study of T cell changes during pregnancy in multiple sclerosis (dated by TCRdb to between 2018 and 2021). As for the study more broadly: Changes in the T cell repertoire over the course of pregnancy were examined in this study in women with multiple sclerosis.

V and J are trimmed by 4 bases and 0 bases, and the gene matches miss 6 bases of the junction. The CDR3 goes from the cysteine to the phenylalanine over 16 residues. Kept here is only the CDR3 DNA, which spans 48 bases and is read in frame from base 1. The germline V gene provides CDR1 SGHNT and CDR2 YENEEA. About this clone itself: This receptor's antigen is unknown. No base quality values were provided; no much bigger clone lies one nucleotide off.

Library preparation was by the immunoSEQ multiplex PCR assay. The table comes from immuneACCESS by way of TCRdb, which keeps in-frame sequences with V and J called. Part of the clones is missing from these tables; in studies checked, under half for an unresolved V gene and the rest for unknown reasons. The sample profile shows over 30,000 clones; roughly nine tenths of them were found once. Approximately 3% of the sample comes from the top ten. The TCR was taken from a female donor in good health, enrolled as a control in a pregnancy study. Recombination connected TRBV11-3 to TRBJ1-5, and TRBD1 matches 7 of the central bases. Sequencing used CD4+ T cells from peripheral blood mononuclear cells, obtained in the third trimester of pregnancy. The CDR3 here reads CASSSPRQGSNQPQHF. Here is the DNA: TGTGCCAGCAGCTCCCCTCGACAGGGTAGCAATCAGCCCCAGCATTTT.